Listed below are T cell receptor beta chains from one sample, sequenced in a study of blood T cell repertoires in COVID-19. TCRdb's table, derived via immunoSEQ multiplex PCR, lists solely in-frame clones and lacks some. The repertoire has roughly 230,000 clones, 75% to 85% of them found once; the top ten carry approximately 7.4%. What was sequenced was peripheral blood. Receptor source: a woman aged 45-65 years with acute or convalescent COVID-19. Both conserved end residues are part of each CDR3. The D gene is left open where the match is weak. The listing skips clone size in some rows; elsewhere it reads once, few, many or a size class.

clone size	V gene	J gene	D gene	CDR3 protein	CDR3 DNA
few	TRBV29-1	TRBJ2-3	NA	CSVDEGRDSTDTQYF	TGCAGCGTTGACGAAGGGAGAGATAGCACAGATACGCAGTATTTT
NA	TRBV19	TRBJ1-4	NA	CATSTDFSEKLFF	TGTGCCACCTCGACGGACTTTTCTGAAAAACTGTTTTTT
NA	TRBV11-2	TRBJ1-4	TRBD1	CASSFSQGGANEKLFF	TGTGCCAGCAGTTTTTCCCAGGGGGGTGCTAATGAAAAACTGTTTTTT
few	TRBV6-2/TRBV6-3	TRBJ2-3	NA	CASSSDRLSSTDTQYF	TGTGCCAGCAGTTCGGACAGATTGTCCAGCACAGATACGCAGTATTTT
NA	TRBV27	TRBJ2-7	TRBD2	CASKREGVSYEQYF	TGTGCCAGCAAGAGGGAGGGCGTCTCCTACGAGCAGTACTTC
NA	TRBV30	TRBJ1-5	NA	CAWTQNSNQPQHF	TGTGCCTGGACCCAGAATAGCAATCAGCCCCAGCATTTT
NA	TRBV5-6	TRBJ1-4	NA	CASSLGGYEKLFF	TGTGCCAGCAGCTTAGGGGGATATGAAAAACTGTTTTTT
NA	TRBV7-9	TRBJ2-7	NA	CASSPGITYEQYF	TGTGCCAGCAGCCCAGGGATCACCTACGAGCAGTACTTC
NA	TRBV12-3/TRBV12-4	TRBJ2-1	TRBD2	CASIGPSGRLFF	TGTGCCAGCATCGGGCCTAGCGGGAGGTTGTTCTTC
NA	TRBV10-3	TRBJ1-3	TRBD1	CAISEGARGNTIYF	TGTGCCATCAGCGAGGGGGCGCGAGGAAACACCATATATTTT
NA	TRBV19	TRBJ2-2	TRBD2	CASRYGGGLNTGELFF	TGTGCCAGTAGATACGGGGGAGGGTTGAACACCGGGGAGCTGTTTTTT
few	TRBV7-9	TRBJ2-3	NA	CASSFLTSDTQYF	TGTGCCAGCAGCTTCCTGACATCAGATACGCAGTATTTT
NA	TRBV5-1	TRBJ1-2	TRBD1	CASSRTSTGDYGYTF	TGCGCCAGCAGCCGGACATCGACAGGGGACTATGGCTACACCTTC
NA	TRBV25-1	TRBJ2-1	NA	CASSDPTDYNEQFF	TGTGCCAGCAGTGATCCCACTGATTACAATGAGCAGTTCTTC
NA	TRBV7-9	TRBJ2-1	TRBD2	CASSLGPSGRAHNEQFF	TGTGCCAGCAGCTTAGGCCCTAGCGGGAGGGCCCACAATGAGCAGTTCTTC
NA	TRBV7-2	TRBJ2-1	TRBD2	CASTVTSGDYNEQFF	TGTGCCAGCACCGTGACTAGCGGGGACTACAATGAGCAGTTCTTC
NA	TRBV9	TRBJ2-1	TRBD2	CASSAPSGSTNEQFF	TGTGCCAGCAGCGCCCCTAGCGGGAGTACGAATGAGCAGTTCTTC
few	TRBV30	TRBJ2-7	TRBD2	CAWRAGLDPSEQYF	TGTGCCTGGAGGGCGGGACTAGACCCTTCCGAGCAGTACTTC
NA	TRBV5-6	TRBJ2-5	TRBD1	CASSLKGTDQETQYF	TGTGCCAGCAGCTTGAAAGGGACAGACCAAGAGACCCAGTACTTC
NA	TRBV7-9	TRBJ2-3	TRBD2	CVSSPGLAGTDTQYF	TGTGTCAGCAGCCCCGGACTAGCGGGCACAGATACGCAGTATTTT
NA	TRBV5-4	TRBJ2-1	NA	CASSFVAGNNEQFF	TGTGCCAGCAGCTTTGTAGCCGGGAACAATGAGCAGTTCTTC
NA	TRBV27	TRBJ1-5	NA	CASSFGNGGNQPQHF	TGTGCCAGCAGTTTCGGGAACGGGGGCAATCAGCCCCAGCATTTT
few	TRBV27	TRBJ2-3	TRBD2	CATSGREFLDTQYF	TGTGCCACCTCGGGGCGGGAGTTCTTAGATACGCAGTATTTT
few	TRBV9	TRBJ1-1	NA	CASSVGGMNTEAFF	TGTGCCAGCAGCGTTGGAGGGATGAACACTGAAGCTTTCTTT
NA	TRBV5-1	TRBJ1-5	TRBD1	CASSLSTGVGQPQHF	TGCGCCAGCAGCTTGTCAACAGGGGTCGGTCAGCCCCAGCATTTT
NA	TRBV19	TRBJ1-2	TRBD1	CASSTDRANYTF	TGTGCCAGTAGTACCGACAGGGCGAACTACACCTTC
NA	TRBV6-5	TRBJ1-2	TRBD1	CASSYSGTGRIDGYTF	TGTGCCAGCAGTTACTCGGGGACAGGTCGAATAGATGGCTACACCTTC
NA	TRBV12-3/TRBV12-4	TRBJ1-1	NA	CASSRERTEAFF	TGTGCCAGCAGTCGGGAACGGACTGAAGCTTTCTTT
NA	TRBV19	TRBJ2-2	TRBD2	CASSIEGLAGVVGELFF	TGTGCCAGTAGTATAGAAGGACTAGCGGGAGTAGTCGGGGAGCTGTTTTTT
once	TRBV19	TRBJ1-5	NA	CASTGATGFSNQPQHF	TGTGCCAGTACAGGGGCCACCGGATTCAGCAATCAGCCCCAGCATTTT
NA	TRBV2	TRBJ2-7	NA	CASSEKGVHEQYF	TGTGCCAGCAGTGAAAAAGGGGTCCACGAGCAGTACTTC
NA	TRBV7-3	TRBJ2-2	NA	CASSLSISNTGELFF	TGTGCCAGCAGCTTGAGCATCTCGAACACCGGGGAGCTGTTTTTT
NA	TRBV7-9	TRBJ2-3	TRBD1	CASSQGQGRTDTQYF	TGTGCCAGCAGCCAGGGACAGGGGCGCACAGATACGCAGTATTTT
few	TRBV6-2/TRBV6-3	TRBJ1-5	NA	CASSYRDQPQHF	TGTGCCAGCAGTTACCGGGATCAGCCCCAGCATTTT
NA	TRBV7-2	TRBJ1-5	NA	CASSPNPWTDQPQHF	TGTGCCAGCAGCCCTAACCCTTGGACAGATCAGCCCCAGCATTTT
once	TRBV27	TRBJ2-7	NA	CASSFNWEESIYEQYF	TGTGCCAGCAGTTTTAACTGGGAGGAGTCTATCTACGAGCAGTACTTC
once	TRBV29-1	TRBJ2-3	TRBD1	CSVEQGSTDTQYF	TGCAGCGTGGAACAGGGGAGCACAGATACGCAGTATTTT
once	TRBV30	TRBJ1-2	TRBD1	CAWSVHRGFYGYTF	TGTGCCTGGAGTGTACACAGGGGTTTCTATGGCTACACCTTC
NA	TRBV6-5	TRBJ1-5	NA	CASSLQGIGNQPQHF	TGTGCCAGCAGCTTACAGGGCATCGGCAATCAGCCCCAGCATTTT
NA	TRBV21-1	TRBJ2-2	NA	CASSKDGTTGELFF	TGTGCCAGCAGCAAAGATGGCACAACCGGGGAGCTGTTTTTT
NA	TRBV2	TRBJ2-2	NA	CASSSGRAGELFF	TGTGCCAGCAGCAGCGGAAGGGCCGGGGAGCTGTTTTTT
NA	TRBV27	TRBJ2-1	TRBD2	CASREVKRGGNEQFF	TGTGCCAGCAGAGAGGTAAAGCGGGGGGGAAATGAGCAGTTCTTC
NA	TRBV28	TRBJ2-1	TRBD2	CASSPSSGRWGNEQFF	TGTGCCAGCAGTCCTTCTAGCGGGAGATGGGGCAATGAGCAGTTCTTC
NA	TRBV19	TRBJ1-2	TRBD1	CASREKWDSGYGYTF	TGTGCCAGTAGAGAAAAATGGGACAGTGGGTATGGCTACACCTTC
NA	TRBV30	TRBJ2-1	NA	CAWNPGHRYNEQFF	TGTGCCTGGAACCCGGGACACCGATACAATGAGCAGTTCTTC
NA	TRBV12-3/TRBV12-4	TRBJ2-1	NA	CASSFEKTEQFF	TGTGCCAGCAGTTTTGAGAAAACTGAGCAGTTCTTC
NA	TRBV7-9	TRBJ2-1	TRBD2	CASSLDPFGGRADEQFF	TGTGCCAGCAGCTTAGACCCCTTTGGAGGGAGGGCCGATGAGCAGTTCTTC
NA	TRBV18	TRBJ2-1	TRBD1	CASSPLKGAYNEQFF	TGTGCCAGCTCACCACTGAAGGGGGCATACAATGAGCAGTTCTTC
NA	TRBV6-5	TRBJ2-2	TRBD2	CASTHPEGRVGLFF	TGTGCCAGCACGCACCCCGAGGGGAGGGTGGGGCTGTTTTTT
NA	TRBV3-1/TRBV3-2	TRBJ1-2	TRBD1	CASSQGVSGQGGYGYTF	TGTGCCAGCAGCCAAGGGGTGTCCGGACAGGGAGGTTATGGCTACACCTTC
once	TRBV19	TRBJ1-2	NA	CASRTQGSNPSGYTF	TGTGCCAGTAGGACACAGGGAAGCAATCCTAGTGGCTACACCTTC
NA	TRBV6-5	TRBJ1-1	NA	CASSPQGIAEAFF	TGTGCCAGCAGCCCACAGGGAATCGCTGAAGCTTTCTTT
NA	TRBV6-6	TRBJ1-6	NA	CASKLTGSNSPLHF	TGTGCCAGCAAGTTGACGGGAAGTAATTCACCCCTCCACTTT
NA	TRBV27	TRBJ2-5	NA	CASSPGQSQETQYF	TGTGCCAGCAGTCCCGGACAGTCCCAAGAGACCCAGTACTTC
NA	TRBV30	TRBJ2-5	NA	CAWIGTRGAQETQYF	TGTGCCTGGATCGGGACACGGGGGGCCCAAGAGACCCAGTACTTC
few	TRBV15	TRBJ2-3	NA	CATSRSQRDTQYF	TGTGCCACCAGCAGATCCCAGCGAGATACGCAGTATTTT
NA	TRBV10-3	TRBJ2-1	NA	CATQERGLGNEQFF	TGTGCCACCCAAGAACGGGGTTTAGGTAATGAGCAGTTCTTC
NA	TRBV5-5	TRBJ2-5	TRBD1	CASSFGTGQETQYF	TGTGCCAGCAGCTTTGGGACAGGCCAAGAGACCCAGTACTTC
NA	TRBV10-3	TRBJ1-6	TRBD1	CAITGVNNSPLHF	TGTGCCATTACAGGGGTCAATAATTCACCCCTCCACTTT
NA	TRBV15	TRBJ2-2	NA	CATSRGLGLNTGELFF	TGTGCCACCAGCAGAGGTTTGGGCCTTAACACCGGGGAGCTGTTTTTT